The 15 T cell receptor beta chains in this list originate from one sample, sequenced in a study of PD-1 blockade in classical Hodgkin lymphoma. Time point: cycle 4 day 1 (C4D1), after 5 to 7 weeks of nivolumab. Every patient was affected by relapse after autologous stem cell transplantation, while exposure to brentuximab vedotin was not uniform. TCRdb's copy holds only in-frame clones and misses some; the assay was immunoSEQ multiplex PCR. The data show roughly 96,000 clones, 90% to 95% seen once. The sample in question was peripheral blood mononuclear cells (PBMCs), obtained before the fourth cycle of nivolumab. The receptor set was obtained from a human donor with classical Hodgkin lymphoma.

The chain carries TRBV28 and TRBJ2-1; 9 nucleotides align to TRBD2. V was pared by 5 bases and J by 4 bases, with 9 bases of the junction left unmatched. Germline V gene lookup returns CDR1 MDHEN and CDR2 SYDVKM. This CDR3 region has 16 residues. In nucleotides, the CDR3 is TGTGCCAGCAGTCCCCACTCTAGCGGGACTTACAATGAGCAGTTCTTC. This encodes CASSPHSSGTYNEQFF.

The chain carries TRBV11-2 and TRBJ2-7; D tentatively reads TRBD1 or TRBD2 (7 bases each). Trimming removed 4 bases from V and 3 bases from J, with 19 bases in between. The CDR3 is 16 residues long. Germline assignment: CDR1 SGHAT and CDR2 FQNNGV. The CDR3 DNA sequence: TGTGCCAGCAGCTCTAGGGGGCCGGGACTACACTACGAGCAGTACTTC. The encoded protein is CASSSRGPGLHYEQYF. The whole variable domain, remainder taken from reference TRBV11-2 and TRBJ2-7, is EAGVAQSPRYKIIEKRQSVAFWCNPISGHATLYWYQQILGQGPKLLIQFQNNGVVDDSQLPKDRFSAERLKGVDSTLKIQPAKLEDSAVYLCASSSRGPGLHYEQYFGPGTRLTVT.

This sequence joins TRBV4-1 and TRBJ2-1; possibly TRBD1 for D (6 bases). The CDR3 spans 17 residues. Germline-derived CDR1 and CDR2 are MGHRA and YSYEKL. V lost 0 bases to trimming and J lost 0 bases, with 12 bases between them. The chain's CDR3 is CASSQESGASSYNEQFF. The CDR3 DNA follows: TGCGCCAGCAGCCAAGAATCAGGGGCGAGCTCCTACAATGAGCAGTTCTTC.

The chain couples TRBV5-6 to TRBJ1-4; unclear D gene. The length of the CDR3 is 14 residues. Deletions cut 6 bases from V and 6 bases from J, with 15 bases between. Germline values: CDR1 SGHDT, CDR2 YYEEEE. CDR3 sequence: CASTNLPRDEKLFF. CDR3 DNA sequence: TGTGCCAGCACCAACCTCCCCCGGGATGAAAAACTGTTTTTT.

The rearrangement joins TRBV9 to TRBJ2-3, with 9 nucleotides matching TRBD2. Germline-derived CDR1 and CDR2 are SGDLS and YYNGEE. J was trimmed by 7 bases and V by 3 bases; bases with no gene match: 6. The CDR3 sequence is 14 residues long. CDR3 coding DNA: TGTGCCAGCAGCGCACGACTAGCGGCCCATACGCAGTATTTT. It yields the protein CASSARLAAHTQYF.

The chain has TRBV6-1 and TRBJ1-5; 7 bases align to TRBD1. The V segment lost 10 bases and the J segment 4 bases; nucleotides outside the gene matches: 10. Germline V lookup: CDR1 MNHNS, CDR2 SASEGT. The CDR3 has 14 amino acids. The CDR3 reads CATCQTGLNQPQHF. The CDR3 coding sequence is TGTGCCACCTGCCAGACAGGGTTGAATCAGCCCCAGCATTTT.

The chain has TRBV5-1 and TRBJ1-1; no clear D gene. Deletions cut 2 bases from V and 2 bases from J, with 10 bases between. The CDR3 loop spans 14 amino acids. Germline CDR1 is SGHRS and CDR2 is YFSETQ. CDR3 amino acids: CASSFGEGNTEAFF. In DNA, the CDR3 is TGCGCCAGCAGCTTTGGCGAAGGTAACACTGAAGCTTTCTTT.

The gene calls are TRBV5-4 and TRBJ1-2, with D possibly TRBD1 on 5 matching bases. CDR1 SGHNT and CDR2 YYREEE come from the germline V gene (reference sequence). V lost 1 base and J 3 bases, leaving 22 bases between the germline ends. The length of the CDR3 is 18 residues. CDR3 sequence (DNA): TGTGCCAGCAGCTTGACCGGTAGGGGAACGGAGGGTGACTATGGCTACACCTTC. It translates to CASSLTGRGTEGDYGYTF. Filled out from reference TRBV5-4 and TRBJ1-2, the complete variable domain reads ETGVTQSPTHLIKTRGQQVTLRCSSQSGHNTVSWYQQALGQGPQFIFQYYREEENGRGNFPPRFSGLQFPNYSSELNVNALELDDSALYLCASSLTGRGTEGDYGYTFGSGTRLTVV.

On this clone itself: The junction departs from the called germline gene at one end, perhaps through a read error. The CDR3 spells CASSQLPGPPFF. The CDR3 nucleotides read TGCGCCAGCAGCCAGCTACCGGGGCCTCCGTTCTTC. The chain is built from TRBV4-1 and TRBJ1-2; maybe TRBD1 (5 bases). Germline CDR1 and CDR2: MGHRA and YSYEKL. The CDR3 has 12 amino acids.

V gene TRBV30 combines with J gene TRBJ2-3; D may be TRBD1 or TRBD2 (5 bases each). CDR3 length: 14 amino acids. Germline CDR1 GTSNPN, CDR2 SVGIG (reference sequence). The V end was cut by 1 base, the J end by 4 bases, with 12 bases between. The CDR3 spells CAWSGRDAADTQYF. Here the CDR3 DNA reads TGTGCCTGGAGTGGCCGGGACGCCGCAGATACGCAGTATTTT. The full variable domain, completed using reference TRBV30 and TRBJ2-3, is SQTIHQWPATLVQPVGSPLSLECTVEGTSNPNLYWYRQAAGRGLQLLFYSVGIGQISSEVPQNLSASRPQDRQFILSSKKLLLSDSGFYLCAWSGRDAADTQYFGPGTRLTVL.

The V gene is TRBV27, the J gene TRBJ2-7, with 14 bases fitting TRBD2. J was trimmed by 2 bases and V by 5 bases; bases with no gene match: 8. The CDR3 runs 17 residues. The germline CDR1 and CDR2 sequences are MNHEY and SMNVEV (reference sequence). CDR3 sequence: CASSTGTSGSTPYEQYF. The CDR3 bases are TGTGCCAGCAGTACCGGGACTAGCGGGAGCACACCCTACGAGCAGTACTTC.

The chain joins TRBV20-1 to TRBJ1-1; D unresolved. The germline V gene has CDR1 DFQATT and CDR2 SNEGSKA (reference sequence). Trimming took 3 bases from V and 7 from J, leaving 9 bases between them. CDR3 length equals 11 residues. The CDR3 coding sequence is TGCAGTGCTAGTTTCCGATTTGAAGCTTTCTTT. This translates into CSASFRFEAFF.

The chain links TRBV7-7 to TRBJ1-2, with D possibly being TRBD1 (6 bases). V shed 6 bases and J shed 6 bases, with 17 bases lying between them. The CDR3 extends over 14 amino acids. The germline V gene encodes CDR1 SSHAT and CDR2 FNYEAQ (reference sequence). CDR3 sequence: CASSRRWTANGYTF. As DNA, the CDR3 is TGTGCCAGCAGTCGCCGATGGACAGCTAATGGCTACACCTTC.

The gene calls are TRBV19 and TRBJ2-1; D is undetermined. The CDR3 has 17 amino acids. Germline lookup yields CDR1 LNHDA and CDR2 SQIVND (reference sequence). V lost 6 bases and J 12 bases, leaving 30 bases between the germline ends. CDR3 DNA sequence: TGTGCCAGTAGCCTAACCTGGAATCTAGTGGGCACGTGGGGGCAGTTCTTC. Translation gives CASSLTWNLVGTWGQFF.

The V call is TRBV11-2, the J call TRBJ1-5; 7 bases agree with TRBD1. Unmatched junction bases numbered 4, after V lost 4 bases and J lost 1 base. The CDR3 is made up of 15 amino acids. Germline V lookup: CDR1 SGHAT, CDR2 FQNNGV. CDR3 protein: CASSSDRRSNQPQHF. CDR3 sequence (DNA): TGTGCCAGCAGCTCGGACAGGAGAAGCAATCAGCCCCAGCATTTT.